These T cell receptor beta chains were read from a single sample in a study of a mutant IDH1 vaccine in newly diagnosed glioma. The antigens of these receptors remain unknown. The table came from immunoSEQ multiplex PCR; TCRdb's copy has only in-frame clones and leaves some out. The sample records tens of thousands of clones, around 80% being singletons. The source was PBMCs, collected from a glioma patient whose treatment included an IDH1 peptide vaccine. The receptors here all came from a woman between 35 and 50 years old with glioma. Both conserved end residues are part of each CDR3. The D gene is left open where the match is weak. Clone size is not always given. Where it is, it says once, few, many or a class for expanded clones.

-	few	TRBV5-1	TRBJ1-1	TGCGCCAGCAGCTTGGCTGGGGTAAGTGAAGCTTTCTTT	CASSLAGVSEAFF
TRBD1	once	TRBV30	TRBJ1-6	TGTGCCTGGAGTCTCATACAGGGGGCGCTTCAGGCACCCCTCCACTTT	CAWSLIQGALQAPLHF
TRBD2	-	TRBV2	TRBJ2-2	TGTGCCAGCAATCCCATGGCGGGGGATAGCGGGGAGCTGTTTTTT	CASNPMAGDSGELFF
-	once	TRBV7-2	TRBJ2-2	TGTGCCAGCAGCGTTTTAGGACTGGGCACCGGGGAGCTGTTTTTT	CASSVLGLGTGELFF
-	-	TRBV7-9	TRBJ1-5	TGTGCCAGCAGCTTAGTGGCCAGCAATCAGCCCCAGCATTTT	CASSLVASNQPQHF
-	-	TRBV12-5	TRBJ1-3	TGTGCTAGTGGCCCGGATCCTTTGTTAGGAAACACCATATATTTT	CASGPDPLLGNTIYF
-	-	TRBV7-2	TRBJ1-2	TGTGCCAGCAGCTTAGCCAGGATAACTACTAACTATGGCTACACCTTC	CASSLARITTNYGYTF
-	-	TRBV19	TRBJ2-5	TGTGCCAGTAGTATGGGTCAGCCAGCACAGACCCAGTACTTC	CASSMGQPAQTQYF
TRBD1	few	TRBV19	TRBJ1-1	TGTGCCAGCAGACAGGGGGCTTATACTGAAGCTTTCTTT	CASRQGAYTEAFF
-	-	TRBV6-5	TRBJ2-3	TGTGCCAGCAGTCCCAGGGATTCCGGGACAGATACGCAGTATTTT	CASSPRDSGTDTQYF
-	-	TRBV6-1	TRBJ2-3	TGTGCCAGTTTAGGCGCTGCTTCCACAGATACGCAGTATTTT	CASLGAASTDTQYF
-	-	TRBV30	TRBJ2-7	TGTGCCTGGGATCAGGGGGGGACCTACGAGCAGTACTTC	CAWDQGGTYEQYF
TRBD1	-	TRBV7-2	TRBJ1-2	TGTGCCAGCAACCCGACAGGGGACCGGGATTATGGCTACACCTTC	CASNPTGDRDYGYTF
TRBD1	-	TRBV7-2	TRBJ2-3	TGTGCCAGCAGCTACAGCCGGACAGGGGGAAGGACAGATACGCAGTATTTT	CASSYSRTGGRTDTQYF
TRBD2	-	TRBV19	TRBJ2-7	TGTGCCAGTAGTATTATCGGGACTACAGGTTACGAGCAGTACTTC	CASSIIGTTGYEQYF
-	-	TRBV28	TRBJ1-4	TGTGCCAGCAGTTTTGATGGGACCGGGCAAGAAAAACTGTTTTTT	CASSFDGTGQEKLFF
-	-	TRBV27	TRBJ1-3	TGTGCCAGCAGTCCGGCCTCCGGAAACACCATATATTTT	CASSPASGNTIYF
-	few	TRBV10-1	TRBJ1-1	TGCGCCAGCAGTGCGGGGAGCACTGAAGCTTTCTTT	CASSAGSTEAFF
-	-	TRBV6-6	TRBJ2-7	TGTGCCAGCAGCCCACGTTTGGAGACGGGAGAGCAGTACTTC	CASSPRLETGEQYF
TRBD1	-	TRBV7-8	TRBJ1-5	TGTGCCAGCAGCTCCAACAGGGGCTGGAATCAGCCCCAGCATTTT	CASSSNRGWNQPQHF
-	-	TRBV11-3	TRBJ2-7	TGTGCCAGCAGCTCCCTAGGACAGTACGAGCAGTACTTC	CASSSLGQYEQYF
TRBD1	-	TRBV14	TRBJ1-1	TGTGCCAGCAGCCATGGGACAGGCCTCCTTGACACTGAAGCTTTCTTT	CASSHGTGLLDTEAFF
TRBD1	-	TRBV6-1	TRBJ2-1	TGTGCCAGCAGTGAAAGCGGACAGGGGGCGAGTGAGCAGTTCTTC	CASSESGQGASEQFF
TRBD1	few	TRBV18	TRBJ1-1	TGTGCCAGCTCACAAAACAGGGGGCGGACGATGAACACTGAAGCTTTCTTT	CASSQNRGRTMNTEAFF
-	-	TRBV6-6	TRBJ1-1	TGTGCCAGCAGCCCCGGTGATTACACTGAAGCTTTCTTT	CASSPGDYTEAFF
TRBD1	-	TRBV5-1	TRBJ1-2	TGCGCCAGCAGCCCGGGACAGGGGGCTAGGGGCTACACCTTC	CASSPGQGARGYTF
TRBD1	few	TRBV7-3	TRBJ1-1	TGTGCCAGCAGCTCAACAGGGGGTAACACTGAAGCTTTCTTT	CASSSTGGNTEAFF
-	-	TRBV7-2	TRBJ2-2	TGTGCCAGCAGCATTGGCCCCGAGCTGTTTTTT	CASSIGPELFF